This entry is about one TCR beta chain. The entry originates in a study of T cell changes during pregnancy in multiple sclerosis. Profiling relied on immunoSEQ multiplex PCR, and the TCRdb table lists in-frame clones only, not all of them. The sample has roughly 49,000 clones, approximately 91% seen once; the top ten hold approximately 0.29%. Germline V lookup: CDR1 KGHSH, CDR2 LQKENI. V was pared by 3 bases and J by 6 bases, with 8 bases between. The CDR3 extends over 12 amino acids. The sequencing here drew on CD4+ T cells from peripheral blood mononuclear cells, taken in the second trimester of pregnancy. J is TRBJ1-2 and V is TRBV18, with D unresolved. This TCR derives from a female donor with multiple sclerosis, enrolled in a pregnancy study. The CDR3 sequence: CASSPLLHGYTF. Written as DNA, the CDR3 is TGTGCCAGCTCACCCCTTCTCCATGGCTACACCTTC.